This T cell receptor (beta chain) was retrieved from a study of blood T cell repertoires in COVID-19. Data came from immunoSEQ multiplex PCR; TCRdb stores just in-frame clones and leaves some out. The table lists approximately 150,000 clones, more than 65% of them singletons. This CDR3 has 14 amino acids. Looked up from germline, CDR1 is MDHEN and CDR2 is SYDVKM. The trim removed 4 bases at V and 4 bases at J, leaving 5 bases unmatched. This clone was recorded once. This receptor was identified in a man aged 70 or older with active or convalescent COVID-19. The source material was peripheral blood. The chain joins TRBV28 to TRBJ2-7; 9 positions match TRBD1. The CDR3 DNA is TGTGCCAGCAGTTACACAGGGGGCCGGTACGAGCAGTACTTC. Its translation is CASSYTGGRYEQYF.